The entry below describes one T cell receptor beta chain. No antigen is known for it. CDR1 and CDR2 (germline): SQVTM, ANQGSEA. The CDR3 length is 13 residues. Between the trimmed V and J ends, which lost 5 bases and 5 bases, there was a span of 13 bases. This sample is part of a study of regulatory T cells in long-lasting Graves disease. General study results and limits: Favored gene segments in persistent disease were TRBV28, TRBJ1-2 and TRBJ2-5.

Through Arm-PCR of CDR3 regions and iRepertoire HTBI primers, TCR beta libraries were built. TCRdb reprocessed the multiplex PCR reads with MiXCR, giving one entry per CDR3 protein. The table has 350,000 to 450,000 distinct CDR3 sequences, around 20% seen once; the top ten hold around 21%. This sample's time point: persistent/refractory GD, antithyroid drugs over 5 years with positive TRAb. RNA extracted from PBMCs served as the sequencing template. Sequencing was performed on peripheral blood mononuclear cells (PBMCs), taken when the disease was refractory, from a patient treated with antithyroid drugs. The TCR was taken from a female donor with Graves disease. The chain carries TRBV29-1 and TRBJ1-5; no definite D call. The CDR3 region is CSVRPDLDQPQHF. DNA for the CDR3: TGCAGCGTTCGTCCGGACCTCGATCAGCCCCAGCATTTT.